The clone carrying this TCR beta chain was counted ten times or more. Its antigen is unidentified. TCRdb fed the RACE reads into MiXCR, producing one record per CDR3 protein. The sample includes over 300,000 distinct CDR3 sequences, 5.1% seen only once; the top ten take just over 2.5%. The data originate from a study of human T cells and chemical hapten exposure. General study results and limits: The formation of large CDR3 similarity clusters by expanded TCRs significantly exceeded that of controls. Higher patch test scores went with higher counts of PT1 expanded TCRs. The immune response of these alopecia patients might not match healthy individuals'.

Trimming cost V 2 bases and J 4 bases, with 9 bases left between them. This CDR3 region has 14 residues. As to time point: pre-sensitization, week 0. The treatment here: therapeutic diphenylcyclopropenone sensitization with weekly scalp DPC. The receptor was isolated from a woman in her 50s with alopecia areata. Some clones in this sample may be carry-over from other donors' samples. This specimen was whole blood, taken in connection with sensitization to the hapten diphenylcyclopropenone (DPC). The genes are TRBV12-3 or TRBV12-4 and TRBJ2-4; D possibly corresponds to TRBD2 (7 bases). CDR3 region: CASSLRGGKNIQYF. CDR3 DNA: TGTGCCAGCAGTTTAAGGGGGGGGAAAAACATTCAGTACTTC.